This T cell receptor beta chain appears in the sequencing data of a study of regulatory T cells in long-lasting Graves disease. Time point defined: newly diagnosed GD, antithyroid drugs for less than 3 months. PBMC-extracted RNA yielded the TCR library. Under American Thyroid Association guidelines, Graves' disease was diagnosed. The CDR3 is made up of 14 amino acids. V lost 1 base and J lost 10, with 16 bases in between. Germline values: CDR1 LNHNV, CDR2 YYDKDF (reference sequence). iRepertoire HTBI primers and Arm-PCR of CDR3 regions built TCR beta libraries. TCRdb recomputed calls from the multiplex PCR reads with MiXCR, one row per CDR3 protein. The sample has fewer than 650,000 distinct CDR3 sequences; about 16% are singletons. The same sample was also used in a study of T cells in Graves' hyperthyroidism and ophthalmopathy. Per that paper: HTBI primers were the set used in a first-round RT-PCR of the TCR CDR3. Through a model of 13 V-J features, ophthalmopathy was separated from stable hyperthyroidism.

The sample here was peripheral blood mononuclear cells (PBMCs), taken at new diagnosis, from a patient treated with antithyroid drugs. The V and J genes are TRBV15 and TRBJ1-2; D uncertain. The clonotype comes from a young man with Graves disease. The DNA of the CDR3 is TGTGCCACCAGCAGAGCGGAGCGGCTTCGGGACTACACCTTC. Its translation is CATSRAERLRDYTF.